The sequence of this TCR beta chain was determined in a study of prognosis after radiotherapy for stage I lung cancer. Study-wide context: Over eleven of the patients presented with newly diagnosed primary stage I lung tumors; several had oligometastatic NSCLC following surgical resection of the primary tumor. Whole-study results and caveats: Clone counts measured for unique TCRs fell after stereotactic body radiation therapy, median about 10,000 versus 6,900.

TCR beta CDR3 was amplified from genomic DNA by two-round multiplex PCR. For every TRBV and TRBJ gene, a specific primer was used in first-round PCR. Using its own MiXCR run on the multiplex PCR reads, TCRdb lists one record per CDR3 protein. The table shows nearly 25,000 distinct CDR3 sequences, with approximately 35% occurring only once. The V end was cut by 6 bases, the J end by 0 bases, with 5 bases between. The CDR3 spans 13 residues. Germline CDR1 reads MDHEN; CDR2 reads SYDVKM. This clonotype was seen ten or more times. Its antigen is currently unknown. The receptor was derived from a donor of 50 years or more with non-small cell lung cancer. V and J are TRBV28 and TRBJ2-2; no definite D call. This sample comprised PBMCs, obtained before or after stereotactic body radiation therapy (not recorded which). The CDR3 DNA reads TGTGCCAGCAGGGCCCCGAACACCGGGGAGCTGTTTTTT. Translated: CASRAPNTGELFF. Drawing the rest from reference TRBV28 and TRBJ2-2, the complete variable domain is DVKVTQSSRYLVKRTGEKVFLECVQDMDHENMFWYRQDPGLGLRLIYFSYDVKMKEKGDIPEGYSVSREKKERFSLILESASTNQTSMYLCASRAPNTGELFFGEGSRLTVL.